Included here is one T cell receptor (beta chain) sequence, with context. What it binds is unknown. Blood replicates held 0.5 ug DNA, tumor or normal breast approximately 1.5 ug, two each. Clones were read by immunoSEQ multiplex PCR, and TCRdb kept only the in-frame ones, dropping some. The sample yields 25,000 to 35,000 clones, 65% to 75% seen once. Germline V gene data show CDR1 as KGHSH and CDR2 as LQKENI. CDR3 size: 14 residues. Trimming pared 3 bases from V and 7 bases from J, leaving 13 bases between. The record originates from a study of early stage breast cancer tumors. Findings and caveats of the study: Most shared enriched TCRB sequences were commonly generated ones. Tumors had approximately 2.5-fold higher T cell density than normal breast. Comparing each tissue with blood distinguished tumor from normal in about 85% of the 16 patients.

Sequences were obtained from blood. This clonotype was obtained from a person between 50 and 60 years old with breast cancer. The chain employs TRBV18 and TRBJ2-1; D unresolved. Written as DNA, the CDR3 is TGTGCCAGCTCACCGGTGGCGAGGTTGAATGAGCAGTTCTTC. It encodes CASSPVARLNEQFF.